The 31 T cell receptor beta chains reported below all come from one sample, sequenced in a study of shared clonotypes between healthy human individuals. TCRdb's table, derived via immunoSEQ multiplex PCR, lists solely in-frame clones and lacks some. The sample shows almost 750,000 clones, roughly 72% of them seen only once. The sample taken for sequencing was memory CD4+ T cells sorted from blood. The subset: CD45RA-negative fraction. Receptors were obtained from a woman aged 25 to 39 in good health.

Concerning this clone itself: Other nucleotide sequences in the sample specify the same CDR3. DNA of the CDR3: TGCGCCAGCAGCTGGGGAACAAACACCGGGGAGCTGTTTTTT. Its protein product is CASSWGTNTGELFF. V gene TRBV5-1 combines with J gene TRBJ2-2; D call uncertain. Per the germline V gene, CDR1 is SGHRS and CDR2 is YFSETQ. The CDR3 length is 14 residues. V lost 3 bases and J lost 2, with 8 bases in between.

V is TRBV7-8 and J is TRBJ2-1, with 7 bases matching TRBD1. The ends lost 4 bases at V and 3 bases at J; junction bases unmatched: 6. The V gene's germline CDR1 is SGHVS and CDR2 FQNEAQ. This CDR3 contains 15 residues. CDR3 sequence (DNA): TGTGCCAGCAGCTCCACCCGGGACAGCTACAATGAGCAGTTCTTC. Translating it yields CASSSTRDSYNEQFF. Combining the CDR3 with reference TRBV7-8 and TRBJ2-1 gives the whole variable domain GAGVSQSPRYKVAKRGQDVALRCDPISGHVSLFWYQQALGQGPEFLTYFQNEAQLDKSGLPSDRFFAERPEGSVSTLKIQRTQQEDSAVYLCASSSTRDSYNEQFFGPGTRLTVL.

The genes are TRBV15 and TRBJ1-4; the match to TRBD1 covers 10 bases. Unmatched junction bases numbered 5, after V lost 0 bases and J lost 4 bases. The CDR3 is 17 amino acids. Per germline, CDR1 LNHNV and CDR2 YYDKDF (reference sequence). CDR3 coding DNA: TGTGCCACCAGCAGAGATCTCGGGACAGGGGTTAATGAAAAACTGTTTTTT. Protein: CATSRDLGTGVNEKLFF. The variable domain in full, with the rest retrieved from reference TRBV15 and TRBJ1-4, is DAMVIQNPRYQVTQFGKPVTLSCSQTLNHNVMYWYQQKSSQAPKLLFHYYDKDFNNEADTPDNFQSRRPNTSFCFLDIRSPGLGDTAMYLCATSRDLGTGVNEKLFFGSGTQLSVL.

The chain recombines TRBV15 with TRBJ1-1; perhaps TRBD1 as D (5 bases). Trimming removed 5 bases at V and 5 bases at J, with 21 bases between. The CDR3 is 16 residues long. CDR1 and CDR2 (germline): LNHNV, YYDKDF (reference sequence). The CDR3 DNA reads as TGTGCCACCAGCCAAACCCGAGGAGGGGTTCGGACTGAAGCTTTCTTT. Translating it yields CATSQTRGGVRTEAFF.

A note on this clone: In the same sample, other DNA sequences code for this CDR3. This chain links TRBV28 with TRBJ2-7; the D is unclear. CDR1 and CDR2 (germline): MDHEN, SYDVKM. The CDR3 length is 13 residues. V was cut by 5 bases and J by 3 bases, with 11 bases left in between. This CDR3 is CASSLTWDYEQYF. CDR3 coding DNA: TGTGCCAGCAGTCTCACTTGGGACTACGAGCAGTACTTC.

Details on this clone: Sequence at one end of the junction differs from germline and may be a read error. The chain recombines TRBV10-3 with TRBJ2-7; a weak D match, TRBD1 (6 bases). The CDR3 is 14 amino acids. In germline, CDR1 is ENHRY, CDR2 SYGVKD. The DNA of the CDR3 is TGTGCCAGCAGTTGGGGGACACCCTCCTACGAGCAGTACTTC. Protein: CASSWGTPSYEQYF.

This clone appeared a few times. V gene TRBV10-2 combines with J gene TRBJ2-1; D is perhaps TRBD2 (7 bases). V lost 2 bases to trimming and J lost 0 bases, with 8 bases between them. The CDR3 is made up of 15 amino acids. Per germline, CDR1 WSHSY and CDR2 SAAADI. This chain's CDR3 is CASSERGASYNEQFF. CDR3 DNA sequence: TGCGCCAGCAGTGAGCGGGGGGCCTCCTACAATGAGCAGTTCTTC.

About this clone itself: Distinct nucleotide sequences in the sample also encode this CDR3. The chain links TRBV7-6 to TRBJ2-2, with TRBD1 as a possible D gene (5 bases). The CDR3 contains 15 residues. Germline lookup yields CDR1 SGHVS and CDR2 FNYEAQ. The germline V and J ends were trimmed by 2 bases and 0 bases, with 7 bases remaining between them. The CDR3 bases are TGTGCCAGCAGCTTACAGGGCGCGAACACCGGGGAGCTGTTTTTT. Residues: CASSLQGANTGELFF.

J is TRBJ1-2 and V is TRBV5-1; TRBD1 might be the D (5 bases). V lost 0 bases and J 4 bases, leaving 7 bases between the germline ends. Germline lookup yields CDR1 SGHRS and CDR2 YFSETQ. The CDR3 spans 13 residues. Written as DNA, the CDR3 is TGCGCCAGCAGCTTGGACAGGACCTATGGCTACACCTTC. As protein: CASSLDRTYGYTF. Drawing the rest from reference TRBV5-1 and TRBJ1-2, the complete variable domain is KAGVTQTPRYLIKTRGQQVTLSCSPISGHRSVSWYQQTPGQGLQFLFEYFSETQRNKGNFPGRFSGRQFSNSRSEMNVSTLELGDSALYLCASSLDRTYGYTFGSGTRLTVV.

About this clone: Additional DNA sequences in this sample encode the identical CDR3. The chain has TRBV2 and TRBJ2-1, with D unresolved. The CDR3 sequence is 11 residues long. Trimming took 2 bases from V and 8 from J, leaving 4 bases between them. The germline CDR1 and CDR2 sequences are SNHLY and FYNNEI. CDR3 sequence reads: CASSERHEQFF. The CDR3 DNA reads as TGTGCCAGCAGTGAAAGACATGAGCAGTTCTTC.

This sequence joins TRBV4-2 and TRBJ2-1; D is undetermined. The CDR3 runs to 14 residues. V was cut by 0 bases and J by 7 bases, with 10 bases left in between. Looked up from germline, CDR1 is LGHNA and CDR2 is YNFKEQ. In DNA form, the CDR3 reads TGTGCCAGCAGCCAAGATTCCGACCGGAATGAGCAGTTCTTC. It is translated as CASSQDSDRNEQFF.

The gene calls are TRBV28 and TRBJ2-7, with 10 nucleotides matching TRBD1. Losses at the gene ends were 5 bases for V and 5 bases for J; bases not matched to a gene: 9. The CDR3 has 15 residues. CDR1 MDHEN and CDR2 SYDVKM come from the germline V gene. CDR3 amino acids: CASSVLGQGFHEQYF. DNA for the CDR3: TGTGCCAGCAGTGTATTGGGACAGGGGTTCCACGAGCAGTACTTC.

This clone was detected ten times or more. CDR3 residues: CASSVAGGNGYTF. The DNA of the CDR3 is TGTGCCAGCAGTGTCGCAGGGGGGAACGGCTACACCTTC. This chain links TRBV6-4 with TRBJ1-2; TRBD1 agrees at 7 bases. V trimming: 4 bases; J trimming: 8 bases; junction bases outside the gene matches: 7. The CDR3 is 13 amino acids. CDR1 is MRHNA, CDR2 SNTAGT, per germline.

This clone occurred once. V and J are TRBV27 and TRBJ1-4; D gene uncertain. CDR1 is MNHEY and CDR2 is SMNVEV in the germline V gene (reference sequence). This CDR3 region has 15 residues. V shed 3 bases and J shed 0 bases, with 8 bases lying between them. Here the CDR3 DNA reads TGTGCCAGCAGTTTCCACCGAGCAACTAATGAAAAACTGTTTTTT. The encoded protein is CASSFHRATNEKLFF.

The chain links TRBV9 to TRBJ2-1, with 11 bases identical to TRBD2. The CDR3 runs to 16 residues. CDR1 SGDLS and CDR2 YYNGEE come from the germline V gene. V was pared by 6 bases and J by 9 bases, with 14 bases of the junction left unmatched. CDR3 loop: CASNAGTSGPGGEQFF. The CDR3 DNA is TGTGCCAGCAATGCCGGGACTAGCGGTCCGGGAGGTGAGCAGTTCTTC.

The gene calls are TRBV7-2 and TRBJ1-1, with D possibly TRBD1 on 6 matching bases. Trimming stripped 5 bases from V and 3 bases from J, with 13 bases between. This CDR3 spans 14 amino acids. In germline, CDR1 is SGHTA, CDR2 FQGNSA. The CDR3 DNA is TGTGCCAGCAGCACATACAGGGAAGACACTGAAGCTTTCTTT. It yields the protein CASSTYREDTEAFF.

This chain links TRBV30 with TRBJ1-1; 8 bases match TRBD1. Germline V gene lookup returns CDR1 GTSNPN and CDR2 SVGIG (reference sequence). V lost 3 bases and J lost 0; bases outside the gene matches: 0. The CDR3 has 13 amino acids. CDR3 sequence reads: CAWRGQVNTEAFF. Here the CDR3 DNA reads TGTGCCTGGAGGGGACAGGTGAACACTGAAGCTTTCTTT. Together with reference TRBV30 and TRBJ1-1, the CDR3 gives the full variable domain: SQTIHQWPATLVQPVGSPLSLECTVEGTSNPNLYWYRQAAGRGLQLLFYSVGIGQISSEVPQNLSASRPQDRQFILSSKKLLLSDSGFYLCAWRGQVNTEAFFGQGTRLTVV.

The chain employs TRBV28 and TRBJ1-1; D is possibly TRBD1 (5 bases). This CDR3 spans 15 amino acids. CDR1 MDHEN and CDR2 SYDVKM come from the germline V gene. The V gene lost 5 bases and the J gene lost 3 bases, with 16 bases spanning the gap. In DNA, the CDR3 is TGTGCCAGCAGTCCCCCCGACAGAAGAGACACTGAAGCTTTCTTT. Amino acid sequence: CASSPPDRRDTEAFF. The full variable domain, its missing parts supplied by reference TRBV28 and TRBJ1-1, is DVKVTQSSRYLVKRTGEKVFLECVQDMDHENMFWYRQDPGLGLRLIYFSYDVKMKEKGDIPEGYSVSREKKERFSLILESASTNQTSMYLCASSPPDRRDTEAFFGQGTRLTVV.

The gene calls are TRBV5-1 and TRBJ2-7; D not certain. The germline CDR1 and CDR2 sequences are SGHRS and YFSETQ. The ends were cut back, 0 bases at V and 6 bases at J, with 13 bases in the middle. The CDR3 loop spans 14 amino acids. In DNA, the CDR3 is TGCGCCAGCAGCTTGGGGCCCGGTAGTAGCGAGCAGTACTTC. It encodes CASSLGPGSSEQYF.

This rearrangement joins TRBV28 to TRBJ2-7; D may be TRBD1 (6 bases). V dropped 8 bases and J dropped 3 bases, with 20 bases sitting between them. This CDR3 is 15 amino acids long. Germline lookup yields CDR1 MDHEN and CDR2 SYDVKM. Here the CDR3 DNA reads TGTGCCAGCTCCCTTCCAAATTCACAGGGCTACGAGCAGTACTTC. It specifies CASSLPNSQGYEQYF.

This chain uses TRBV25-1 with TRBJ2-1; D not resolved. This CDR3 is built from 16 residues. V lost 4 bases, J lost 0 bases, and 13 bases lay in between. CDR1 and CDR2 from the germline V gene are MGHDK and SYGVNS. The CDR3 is CASSAAQTSSYNEQFF. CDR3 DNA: TGTGCCAGCAGTGCGGCGCAGACCAGCTCCTACAATGAGCAGTTCTTC.

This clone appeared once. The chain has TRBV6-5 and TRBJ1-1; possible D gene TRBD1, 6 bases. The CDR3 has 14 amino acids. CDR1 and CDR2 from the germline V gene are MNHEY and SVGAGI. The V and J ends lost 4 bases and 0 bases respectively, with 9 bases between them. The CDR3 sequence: CASSSPGVNTEAFF. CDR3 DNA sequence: TGTGCCAGCAGTTCTCCAGGGGTGAACACTGAAGCTTTCTTT.

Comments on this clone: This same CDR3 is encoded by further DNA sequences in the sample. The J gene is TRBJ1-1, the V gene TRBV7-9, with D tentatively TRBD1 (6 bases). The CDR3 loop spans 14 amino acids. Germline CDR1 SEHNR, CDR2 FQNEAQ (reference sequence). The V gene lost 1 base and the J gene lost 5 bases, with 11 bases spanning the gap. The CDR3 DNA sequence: TGTGCCAGCAGCTTAGAGGGGGGTGCGACTGAAGCTTTCTTT. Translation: CASSLEGGATEAFF. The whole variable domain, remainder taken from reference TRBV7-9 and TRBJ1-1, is DTGVSQNPRHKITKRGQNVTFRCDPISEHNRLYWYRQTLGQGPEFLTYFQNEAQLEKSRLLSDRFSAERPKGSFSTLEIQRTEQGDSAMYLCASSLEGGATEAFFGQGTRLTVV.

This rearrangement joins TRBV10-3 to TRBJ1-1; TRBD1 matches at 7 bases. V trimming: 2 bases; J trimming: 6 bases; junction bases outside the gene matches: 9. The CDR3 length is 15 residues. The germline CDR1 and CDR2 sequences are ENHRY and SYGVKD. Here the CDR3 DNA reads TGTGCCATCAGTGAGGTGACAGGGAGGAGGGCTGAAGCTTTCTTT. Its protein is CAISEVTGRRAEAFF.

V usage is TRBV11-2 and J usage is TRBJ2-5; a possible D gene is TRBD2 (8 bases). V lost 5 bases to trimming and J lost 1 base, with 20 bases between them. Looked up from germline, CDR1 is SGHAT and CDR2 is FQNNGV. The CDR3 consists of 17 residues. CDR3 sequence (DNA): TGTGCCAGCAGCACATCAAGGGGGCTAGCGGGCCAAGAGACCCAGTACTTC. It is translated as CASSTSRGLAGQETQYF. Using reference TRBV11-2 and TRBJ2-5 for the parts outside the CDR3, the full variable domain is EAGVAQSPRYKIIEKRQSVAFWCNPISGHATLYWYQQILGQGPKLLIQFQNNGVVDDSQLPKDRFSAERLKGVDSTLKIQPAKLEDSAVYLCASSTSRGLAGQETQYFGPGTRLLVL.

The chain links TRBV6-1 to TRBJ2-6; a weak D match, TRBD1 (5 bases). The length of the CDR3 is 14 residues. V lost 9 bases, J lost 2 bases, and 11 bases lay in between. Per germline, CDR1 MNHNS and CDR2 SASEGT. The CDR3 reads CASHTGTGANVLTF. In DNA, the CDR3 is TGTGCCAGTCATACAGGTACTGGGGCCAACGTCCTGACTTTC.

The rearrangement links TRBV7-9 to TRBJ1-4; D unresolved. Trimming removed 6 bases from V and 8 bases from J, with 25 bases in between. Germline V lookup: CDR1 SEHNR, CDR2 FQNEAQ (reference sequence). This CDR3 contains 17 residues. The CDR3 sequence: CASRHAQPGTDGEKLFF. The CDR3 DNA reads TGTGCCAGCAGACATGCGCAGCCGGGAACCGATGGGGAAAAACTGTTTTTT.

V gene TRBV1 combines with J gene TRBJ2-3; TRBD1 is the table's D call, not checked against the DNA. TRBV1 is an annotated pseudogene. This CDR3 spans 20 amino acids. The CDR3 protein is CTSSQDGCVGGQGGTDTQYF. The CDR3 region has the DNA TGCACCAGCAGCCAAGATGGATGTGTAGGGGGACAGGGTGGAACAGATACGCAGTATTTT.

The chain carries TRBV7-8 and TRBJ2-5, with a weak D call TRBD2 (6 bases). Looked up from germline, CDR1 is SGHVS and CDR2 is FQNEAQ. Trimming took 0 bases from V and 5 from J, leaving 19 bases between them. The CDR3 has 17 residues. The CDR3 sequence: CASSLARLGRSRETQYF. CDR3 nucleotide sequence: TGTGCCAGCAGCTTAGCGCGTTTAGGGAGGTCAAGGGAGACCCAGTACTTC.

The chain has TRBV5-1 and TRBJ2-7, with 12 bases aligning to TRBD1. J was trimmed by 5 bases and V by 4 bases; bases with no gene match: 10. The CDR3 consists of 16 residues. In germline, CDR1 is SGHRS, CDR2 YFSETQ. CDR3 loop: CASSTRGQGASDEQYF. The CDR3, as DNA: TGCGCCAGCAGCACGCGGGGACAGGGGGCGTCCGACGAGCAGTACTTC.

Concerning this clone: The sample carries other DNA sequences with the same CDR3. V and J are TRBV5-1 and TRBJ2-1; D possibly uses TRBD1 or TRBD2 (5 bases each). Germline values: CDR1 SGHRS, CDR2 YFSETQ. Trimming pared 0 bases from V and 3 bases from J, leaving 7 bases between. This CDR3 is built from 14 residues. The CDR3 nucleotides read TGCGCCAGCAGCTTGGCAGGGAGCTACAATGAGCAGTTCTTC. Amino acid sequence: CASSLAGSYNEQFF.